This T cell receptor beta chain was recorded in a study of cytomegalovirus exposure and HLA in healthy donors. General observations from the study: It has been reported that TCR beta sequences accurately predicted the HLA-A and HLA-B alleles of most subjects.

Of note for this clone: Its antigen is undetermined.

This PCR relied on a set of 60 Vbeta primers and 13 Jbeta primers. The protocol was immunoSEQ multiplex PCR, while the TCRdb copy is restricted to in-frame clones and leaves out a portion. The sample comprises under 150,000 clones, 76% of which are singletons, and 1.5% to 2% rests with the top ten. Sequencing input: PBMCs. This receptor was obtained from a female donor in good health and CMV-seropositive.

CDR3: CASSEWQDYSYNEQFF. The CDR3 DNA reads as TGTGCCAGCAGTGAATGGCAGGACTACTCCTACAATGAGCAGTTCTTC. The chain uses TRBV6-1 and TRBJ2-1; a weak D match, TRBD2 (6 bases). CDR1 and CDR2 (germline): MNHNS, SASEGT. The CDR3 covers 16 residues. V was pared by 2 bases and J by 0 bases, with 11 bases between.